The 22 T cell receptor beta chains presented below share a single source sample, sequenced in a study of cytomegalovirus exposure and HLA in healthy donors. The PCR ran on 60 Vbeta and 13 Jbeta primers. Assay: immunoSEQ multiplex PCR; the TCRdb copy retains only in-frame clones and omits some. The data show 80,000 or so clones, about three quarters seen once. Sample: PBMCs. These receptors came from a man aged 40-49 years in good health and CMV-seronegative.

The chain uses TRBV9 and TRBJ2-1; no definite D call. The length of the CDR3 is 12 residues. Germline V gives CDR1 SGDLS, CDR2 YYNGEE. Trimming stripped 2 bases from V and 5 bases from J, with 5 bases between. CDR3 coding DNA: TGTGCCAGCAGCGTCCAGAACAATGAGCAGTTCTTC. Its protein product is CASSVQNNEQFF.

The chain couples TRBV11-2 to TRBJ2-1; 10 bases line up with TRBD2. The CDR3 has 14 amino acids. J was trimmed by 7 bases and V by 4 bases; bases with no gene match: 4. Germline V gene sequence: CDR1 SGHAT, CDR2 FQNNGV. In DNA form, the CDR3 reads TGTGCCAGCAGCTCCGGGACTAGCGTGAATGAGCAGTTCTTC. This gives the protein CASSSGTSVNEQFF.

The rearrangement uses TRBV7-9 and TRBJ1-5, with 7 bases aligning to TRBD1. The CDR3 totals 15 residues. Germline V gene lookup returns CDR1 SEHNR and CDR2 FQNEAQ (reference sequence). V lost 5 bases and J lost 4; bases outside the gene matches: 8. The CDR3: CASSGTDKNNQPQHF. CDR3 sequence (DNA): TGTGCCAGCAGCGGGACAGACAAGAATAATCAGCCCCAGCATTTT.

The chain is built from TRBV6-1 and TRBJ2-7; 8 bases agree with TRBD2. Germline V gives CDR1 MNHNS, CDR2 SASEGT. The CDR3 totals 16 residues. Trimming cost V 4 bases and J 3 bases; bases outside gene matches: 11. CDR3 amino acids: CASSGSGSSFGYEQYF. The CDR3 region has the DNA TGTGCCAGCAGTGGGAGCGGGAGTTCGTTCGGCTACGAGCAGTACTTC.

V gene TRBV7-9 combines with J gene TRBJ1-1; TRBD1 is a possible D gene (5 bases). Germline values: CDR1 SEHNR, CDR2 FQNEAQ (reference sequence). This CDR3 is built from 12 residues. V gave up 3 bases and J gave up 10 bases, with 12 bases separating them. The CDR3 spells CASSFPGLPAFF. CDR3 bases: TGTGCCAGCAGCTTTCCGGGACTCCCAGCTTTCTTT.

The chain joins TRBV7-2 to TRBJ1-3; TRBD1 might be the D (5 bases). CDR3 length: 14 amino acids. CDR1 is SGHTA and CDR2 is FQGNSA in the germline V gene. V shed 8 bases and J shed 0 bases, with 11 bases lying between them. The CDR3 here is CASSGGGSGNTIYF. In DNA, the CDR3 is TGTGCCAGCTCGGGGGGAGGCTCTGGAAACACCATATATTTT.

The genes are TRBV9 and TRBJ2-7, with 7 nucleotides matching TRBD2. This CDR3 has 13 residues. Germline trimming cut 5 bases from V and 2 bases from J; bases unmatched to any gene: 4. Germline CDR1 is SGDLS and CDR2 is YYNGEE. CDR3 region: CASSPSGTYEQYF. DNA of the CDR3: TGTGCCAGCAGTCCTAGCGGAACCTACGAGCAGTACTTC.

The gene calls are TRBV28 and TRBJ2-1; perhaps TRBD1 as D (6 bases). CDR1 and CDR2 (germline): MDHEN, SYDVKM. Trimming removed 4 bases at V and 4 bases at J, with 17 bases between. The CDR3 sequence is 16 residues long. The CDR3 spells CASSWVGATGYNEQFF. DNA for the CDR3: TGTGCCAGCAGTTGGGTCGGGGCTACAGGGTACAATGAGCAGTTCTTC.

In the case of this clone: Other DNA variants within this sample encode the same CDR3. The CDR3 here is CAWSVEANYGYTF. Here the CDR3 DNA reads TGTGCCTGGAGTGTAGAAGCAAACTATGGCTACACCTTC. The chain joins TRBV30 to TRBJ1-2; D gene unclear. V lost 0 bases, J lost 2 bases, and 7 bases lay in between. CDR1 and CDR2 (germline): GTSNPN, SVGIG (reference sequence). CDR3 length: 13 residues.

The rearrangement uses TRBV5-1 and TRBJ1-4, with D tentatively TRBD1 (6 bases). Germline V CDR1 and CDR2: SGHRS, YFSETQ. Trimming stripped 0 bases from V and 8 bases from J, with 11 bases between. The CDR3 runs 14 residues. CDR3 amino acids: CASSLVTGVEKLFF. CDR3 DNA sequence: TGCGCCAGCAGCTTGGTGACAGGAGTCGAAAAACTGTTTTTT. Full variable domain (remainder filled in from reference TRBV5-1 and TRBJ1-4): KAGVTQTPRYLIKTRGQQVTLSCSPISGHRSVSWYQQTPGQGLQFLFEYFSETQRNKGNFPGRFSGRQFSNSRSEMNVSTLELGDSALYLCASSLVTGVEKLFFGSGTQLSVL.

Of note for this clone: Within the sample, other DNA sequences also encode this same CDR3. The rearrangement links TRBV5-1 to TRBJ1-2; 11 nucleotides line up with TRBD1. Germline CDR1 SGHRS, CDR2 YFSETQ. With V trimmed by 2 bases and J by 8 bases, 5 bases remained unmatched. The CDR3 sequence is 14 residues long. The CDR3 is CASSLEGQGGGYTF. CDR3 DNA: TGCGCCAGCAGCTTAGAGGGACAGGGGGGCGGCTACACCTTC.

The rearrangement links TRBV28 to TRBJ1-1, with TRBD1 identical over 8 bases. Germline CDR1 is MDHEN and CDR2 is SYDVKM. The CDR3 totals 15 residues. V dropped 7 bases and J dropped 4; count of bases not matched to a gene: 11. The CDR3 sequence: CASTPPGGAGTEAFF. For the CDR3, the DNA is TGTGCCAGCACCCCTCCAGGGGGCGCCGGCACTGAAGCTTTCTTT.

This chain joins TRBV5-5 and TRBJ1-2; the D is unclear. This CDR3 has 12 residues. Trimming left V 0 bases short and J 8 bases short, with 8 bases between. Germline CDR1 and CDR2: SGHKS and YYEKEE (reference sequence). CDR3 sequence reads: CASSLDSGGYTF. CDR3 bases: TGTGCCAGCAGCTTGGACTCAGGAGGCTACACCTTC.

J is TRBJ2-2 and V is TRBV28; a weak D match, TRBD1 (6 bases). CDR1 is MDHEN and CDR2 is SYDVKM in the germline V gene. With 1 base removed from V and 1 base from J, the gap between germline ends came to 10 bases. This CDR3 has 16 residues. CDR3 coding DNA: TGTGCCAGCAGTTTATTACGACAGGAGAACACCGGGGAGCTGTTTTTT. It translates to CASSLLRQENTGELFF.

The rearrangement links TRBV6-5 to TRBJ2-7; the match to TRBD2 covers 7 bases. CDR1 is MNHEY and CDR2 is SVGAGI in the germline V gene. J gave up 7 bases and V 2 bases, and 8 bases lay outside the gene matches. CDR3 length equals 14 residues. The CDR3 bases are TGTGCCAGCAGTTACAGCGGGGCATCAAAGGAGCAGTACTTC. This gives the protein CASSYSGASKEQYF.

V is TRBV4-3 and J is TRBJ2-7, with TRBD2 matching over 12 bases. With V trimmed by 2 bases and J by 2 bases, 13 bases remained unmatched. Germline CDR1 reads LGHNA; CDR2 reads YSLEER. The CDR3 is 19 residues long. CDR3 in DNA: TGCGCCAGCAGCCAACTGGCCCGGGGGACTAGCGGGCGAACCTACGAGCAGTACTTC. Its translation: CASSQLARGTSGRTYEQYF.

CDR3 DNA: TGTGCCAGCAGCTCACCAATCCGGACAGGGTCCGGCTACACCTTC. Protein sequence: CASSSPIRTGSGYTF. The chain recombines TRBV7-9 with TRBJ1-2, with 8 bases lining up with TRBD1. The trim removed 4 bases at V and 8 bases at J, leaving 12 bases unmatched. This CDR3 is built from 15 residues. From germline, CDR1 is SEHNR and CDR2 FQNEAQ (reference sequence).

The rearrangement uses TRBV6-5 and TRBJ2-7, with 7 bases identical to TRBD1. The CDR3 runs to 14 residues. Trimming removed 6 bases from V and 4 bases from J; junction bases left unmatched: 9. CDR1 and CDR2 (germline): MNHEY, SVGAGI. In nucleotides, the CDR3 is TGTGCCAGCAGACGACGGGACAGAGTGTACGAGCAGTACTTC. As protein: CASRRRDRVYEQYF.

Here the CDR3 reads CASSEVRAGYTF. The CDR3 bases are TGTGCCAGCAGTGAAGTCAGGGCTGGCTACACCTTC. The chain carries TRBV25-1 and TRBJ1-2; possibly TRBD1 for D (5 bases). The CDR3 is made up of 12 amino acids. The V gene's germline CDR1 is MGHDK and CDR2 SYGVNS. Between the trimmed V and J ends, which lost 2 bases and 7 bases, there was a span of 8 bases.

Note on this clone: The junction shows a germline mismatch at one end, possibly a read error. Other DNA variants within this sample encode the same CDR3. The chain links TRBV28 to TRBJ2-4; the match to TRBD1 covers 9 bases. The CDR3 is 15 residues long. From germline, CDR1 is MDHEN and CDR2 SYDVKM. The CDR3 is CASRQDRGPINIQYF. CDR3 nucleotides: TGCGCCAGCAGGCAGGACAGGGGACCAATAAACATTCAGTACTTC.

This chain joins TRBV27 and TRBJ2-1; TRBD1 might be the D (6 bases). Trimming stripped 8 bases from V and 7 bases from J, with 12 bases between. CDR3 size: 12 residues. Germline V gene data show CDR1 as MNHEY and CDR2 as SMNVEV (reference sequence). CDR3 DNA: TGTGCCAGCGGAACAGGGAATAATGAGCAGTTCTTC. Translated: CASGTGNNEQFF.

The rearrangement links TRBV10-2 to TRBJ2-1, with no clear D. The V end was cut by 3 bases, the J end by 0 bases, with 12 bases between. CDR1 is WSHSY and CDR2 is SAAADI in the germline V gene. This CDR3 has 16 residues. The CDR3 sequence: CASSDGRGSSYNEQFF. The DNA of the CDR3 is TGCGCCAGCAGTGACGGCAGAGGTTCCTCCTACAATGAGCAGTTCTTC.